This paragraph covers one TCR beta chain sequence. This entry is derived from a study of blood T cell repertoires in COVID-19. At the level of the study: PBMCs, B-cell-depleted T cells, or T cells were the source of the cDNA or gDNA that made up the material.

Germline values: CDR1 SGHTA, CDR2 FQGTGA. The length of the CDR3 is 13 residues. With 4 bases removed from V and 5 bases from J, the gap between germline ends came to 12 bases. Per the original data handling: Amplification from reference gene primers served as the basis for estimated nucleated cell counts. The data were produced by immunoSEQ multiplex PCR, yet TCRdb's version contains in-frame clones alone and is incomplete. The V and J calls and clone size are taken from that table; D and trimming were inferred from the DNA. The table records 30,000 to 40,000 clones, roughly three quarters of them present only once.

Material for sequencing was peripheral blood. The V and J genes are TRBV7-3 and TRBJ2-7; perhaps TRBD1 as D (6 bases). The clonotype comes from a man older than 75 with acute or convalescent COVID-19. The CDR3 spells CASSSQQGHEQYF. The CDR3, as DNA: TGTGCCAGCAGCTCCCAACAGGGACACGAGCAGTACTTC.